The following is a TCR beta chain sequence with its context. Antigen specificity is unknown. MiXCR was run by TCRdb on the RT-PCR reads, yielding one entry per CDR3 protein. The table shows roughly 710,000 distinct CDR3 sequences, with around 15% occurring only once. This record comes from a study of response to subunit inactivated influenza vaccine. Germline trimming cut 4 bases from V and 3 bases from J; bases unmatched to any gene: 6. Per the germline V gene, CDR1 is SGHTA and CDR2 is FQGNSA. CDR3 length: 14 residues. Study-level points and caveats: The study's authors posited that every seasonal influenza vaccination enlists few new T cells.

This sequence originates from a man aged 50 to 60 who received an inactivated influenza vaccine. The chain uses TRBV7-2 and TRBJ2-7; 7 bases are shared with TRBD1. Sequencing was performed on PBMCs from blood, taken less than 15 days before vaccination. CDR3 DNA sequence: TGTGCCAGCAGCTCGGACGGGGACAGCTACGAGCAGTACTTC. Protein product: CASSSDGDSYEQYF.